The 18 T cell receptor beta chains given below trace back to one sample, sequenced in a study of sequential checkpoint blockade in melanoma. Treatment described: randomized to nivolumab then ipilimumab (arm A) or the reverse (arm B). TCRdb keeps only in-frame clones here, not all; method: immunoSEQ multiplex PCR. This sample has approximately 9,300 clones, with around 80% found just once. This specimen was CD8+ T cells sorted from blood (inferred from file names), taken from a patient given nivolumab and ipilimumab in sequence. Receptors were obtained from a human donor with melanoma.

This clone is a singleton in its sample. The chain has TRBV27 and TRBJ2-7, with a tentative D call TRBD2 (6 bases). The germline gives CDR1 MNHEY, CDR2 SMNVEV (reference sequence). The V and J ends lost 3 bases and 4 bases respectively, with 7 bases between them. CDR3 length: 12 amino acids. CDR3 protein: CASSFGGYEQYF. As DNA, the CDR3 is TGTGCCAGCAGTTTTGGAGGGTACGAGCAGTACTTC.

The chain is built from TRBV4-1 and TRBJ1-1; no definite D call. CDR3 length equals 15 residues. The germline V and J ends were trimmed by 0 bases and 1 base, with 9 bases remaining between them. Germline CDR1 reads MGHRA; CDR2 reads YSYEKL. In DNA, the CDR3 is TGCGCCAGCAGCCAAGATCAACAGAGGAACACTGAAGCTTTCTTT. Its translation: CASSQDQQRNTEAFF.

The chain joins TRBV28 to TRBJ1-1; D possibly corresponds to TRBD1 (6 bases). The CDR3 contains 16 residues. V was trimmed by 3 bases and J by 6 bases, leaving 20 bases between them. Germline loops: CDR1 MDHEN, CDR2 SYDVKM. The CDR3 loop is CASSFNRDDGLAEAFF. CDR3 coding DNA: TGTGCCAGCAGTTTTAACAGGGACGACGGGCTCGCTGAAGCTTTCTTT.

This clone was seen only once. The chain recombines TRBV28 with TRBJ2-2, with a weak D call TRBD1 (6 bases). The V gene's germline CDR1 is MDHEN and CDR2 SYDVKM. The CDR3 loop spans 15 amino acids. V dropped 3 bases and J dropped 6 bases, with 14 bases sitting between them. CDR3 nucleotides: TGTGCCAGCAGTTTGTCTGGGGGCCTGGCCGGGGAGCTGTTTTTT. Its translation: CASSLSGGLAGELFF.

V gene TRBV5-1 combines with J gene TRBJ2-7; 7 positions match TRBD2. This CDR3 contains 16 residues. Germline CDR1 and CDR2: SGHRS and YFSETQ. V lost 0 bases, J lost 3 bases, and 9 bases stayed unmatched. CDR3 sequence: CASSLDLRGSGYEQYF. DNA of the CDR3: TGCGCCAGCAGCTTGGATCTTCGCGGGAGTGGCTACGAGCAGTACTTC.

The chain carries TRBV29-1 and TRBJ1-4; D might be TRBD1 (5 bases). Germline V lookup: CDR1 SQVTM, CDR2 ANQGSEA. V lost 6 bases and J 0 bases, leaving 8 bases between the germline ends. This CDR3 spans 13 amino acids. This CDR3 reads CSVTGATNEKLFF. The DNA of the CDR3 is TGCAGCGTCACAGGAGCAACTAATGAAAAACTGTTTTTT.

In its sample, this clone was seen once. The genes are TRBV4-1 and TRBJ2-7; no reliable D call. There are 15 residues in the CDR3. CDR1 MGHRA and CDR2 YSYEKL come from the germline V gene. V lost 0 bases and J lost 2, with 11 bases in between. The CDR3 region is CASSQEIRETYEQYF. CDR3 DNA sequence: TGCGCCAGCAGCCAAGAAATCCGAGAAACCTACGAGCAGTACTTC.

The chain carries TRBV5-6 and TRBJ2-5; 8 bases are a match to TRBD1. Judging by the DNA end, TRBJ2-7 fits better; the J call may be wrong. CDR1 is SGHDT, CDR2 YYEEEE, per germline. There are 14 residues in the CDR3. CDR3 loop: CASSLATGVFEQYF. The DNA for the CDR3 is TGTGCCAGCAGCTTGGCGACAGGGGTTTTCGAGCAGTACTTC.

This clone was detected only once. For the CDR3, the DNA is TGTGCCAGCAGCTTAAAGCAGGGGACGAACACCGGGGAGCTGTTTTTT. Amino acid sequence: CASSLKQGTNTGELFF. J is TRBJ2-2 and V is TRBV7-9, with D possibly matching TRBD1 (6 bases). Looked up from germline, CDR1 is SEHNR and CDR2 is FQNEAQ (reference sequence). V dropped 2 bases and J dropped 0 bases, with 10 bases sitting between them. This CDR3 is 16 amino acids long.

This clone was picked up a small number of times. This chain links TRBV19 with TRBJ1-2; perhaps TRBD1 as D (6 bases). With 3 bases removed from V and 4 bases from J, the gap between germline ends came to 18 bases. CDR3 size: 16 residues. From germline, CDR1 is LNHDA and CDR2 SQIVND (reference sequence). CDR3 in amino acids: CASSIPGVSSAYGYTF. The CDR3 DNA is TGTGCCAGTAGTATCCCAGGGGTGTCATCTGCCTATGGCTACACCTTC.

The chain couples TRBV6-5 to TRBJ2-3; 9 bases align to TRBD2. There are 14 residues in the CDR3. The germline V gene encodes CDR1 MNHEY and CDR2 SVGAGI. V was clipped by 10 bases and J by 0 bases; unmatched bases: 5. CDR3 sequence reads: CATFSGGSTDTQYF. The CDR3 coding sequence is TGTGCCACCTTTAGCGGGGGAAGCACAGATACGCAGTATTTT.

The gene calls are TRBV19 and TRBJ1-2; D remains unclear. Germline V lookup: CDR1 LNHDA, CDR2 SQIVND (reference sequence). Trimming took 3 bases from V and 6 from J, leaving 14 bases between them. The CDR3 runs 14 residues. In DNA, the CDR3 is TGTGCCAGTAGTATTTCTTCAGGTATCCATGGCTACACCTTC. This encodes CASSISSGIHGYTF.

J is TRBJ1-5 and V is TRBV9; possibly TRBD1 for D (6 bases). Germline CDR1 SGDLS, CDR2 YYNGEE. Trimming stripped 4 bases from V and 5 bases from J, with 16 bases between. The CDR3 length is 15 residues. In nucleotides, the CDR3 is TGTGCCAGCAGCCCTTCGACAGGTTACTATCAGCCCCAGCATTTT. It codes for CASSPSTGYYQPQHF.

The V gene is TRBV28, the J gene TRBJ2-1, with unresolved D. Germline V gene sequence: CDR1 MDHEN, CDR2 SYDVKM. The CDR3 totals 14 residues. For the CDR3, the DNA is TGTGCAGCGAGTCTTCCTTTATCGGGCAATGAGCAGTTCTTC. It codes for CAASLPLSGNEQFF.

This clone is labeled as medium-sized. The chain joins TRBV18 to TRBJ2-5; D is uncertain. Germline CDR1 is KGHSH and CDR2 is LQKENI. The CDR3 consists of 16 residues. The V end lost 0 bases, the J end lost 5 bases, and 16 bases lay between the germline ends. Written as DNA, the CDR3 is TGTGCCAGCTCACCACCCCGAGAAAGAACCGGGGAGACCCAGTACTTC. Protein product: CASSPPRERTGETQYF.

This rearrangement joins TRBV9 to TRBJ1-1; 8 bases align to TRBD1. From germline, CDR1 is SGDLS and CDR2 YYNGEE. The CDR3 consists of 14 residues. Germline trimming cut 3 bases from V and 4 bases from J; bases unmatched to any gene: 5. CDR3 coding DNA: TGTGCCAGCAGCGCAGGGGGCACCTTCACTGAAGCTTTCTTT. As protein: CASSAGGTFTEAFF.

The chain links TRBV19 to TRBJ2-1; TRBD2 matches 15 bases. The CDR3 is made up of 17 amino acids. The V gene end was trimmed by 3 bases and the J gene end by 2 bases; junction bases not matched to a gene: 2. The V gene's germline CDR1 is LNHDA and CDR2 SQIVND (reference sequence). This CDR3 reads CASSIGLAGGPYNEQFF. The CDR3 bases are TGTGCCAGTAGTATCGGACTAGCGGGAGGGCCCTACAATGAGCAGTTCTTC.

The V call is TRBV5-1, the J call TRBJ2-1; no clear D gene. The CDR3 runs 13 residues. Trimming removed 7 bases at V and 8 bases at J, with 16 bases between. Per germline, CDR1 SGHRS and CDR2 YFSETQ. The CDR3 region has the DNA TGCGCCAGCCGATCGACAAACGTGGATGAGCAGTTCTTC. Protein: CASRSTNVDEQFF.